This record looks at one TCR beta chain sequence and its context. TCRdb reprocessed the RT-PCR reads via MiXCR and lists one record per CDR3 protein. The sample shows around 150,000 distinct CDR3 sequences, approximately 30% of them seen only once. This sample stems from a study of patients and donors after allogeneic stem cell transplantation. Trimming removed 1 base at V and 2 bases at J, with 13 bases between. The CDR3 contains 16 residues. CDR1 and CDR2 from the germline V gene are LGHNA and YSLEER. The sequence derives from a human donor who was either an allogeneic HSCT recipient or a stem cell or donor lymphocyte infusion donor (not recorded which). It is not recorded whose cells these are; they may come from a transplant donor. Sequencing input: blood, either unsorted or a sorted T cell fraction (not recorded which). The chain combines TRBV4-3 with TRBJ2-3, with D perhaps given as TRBD1 or TRBD2 (6 bases each). CDR3 coding DNA: TGCGCCAGCAGCCAAGCTCGGGGGCCCTACACAGATACGCAGTATTTT. It yields the protein CASSQARGPYTDTQYF.